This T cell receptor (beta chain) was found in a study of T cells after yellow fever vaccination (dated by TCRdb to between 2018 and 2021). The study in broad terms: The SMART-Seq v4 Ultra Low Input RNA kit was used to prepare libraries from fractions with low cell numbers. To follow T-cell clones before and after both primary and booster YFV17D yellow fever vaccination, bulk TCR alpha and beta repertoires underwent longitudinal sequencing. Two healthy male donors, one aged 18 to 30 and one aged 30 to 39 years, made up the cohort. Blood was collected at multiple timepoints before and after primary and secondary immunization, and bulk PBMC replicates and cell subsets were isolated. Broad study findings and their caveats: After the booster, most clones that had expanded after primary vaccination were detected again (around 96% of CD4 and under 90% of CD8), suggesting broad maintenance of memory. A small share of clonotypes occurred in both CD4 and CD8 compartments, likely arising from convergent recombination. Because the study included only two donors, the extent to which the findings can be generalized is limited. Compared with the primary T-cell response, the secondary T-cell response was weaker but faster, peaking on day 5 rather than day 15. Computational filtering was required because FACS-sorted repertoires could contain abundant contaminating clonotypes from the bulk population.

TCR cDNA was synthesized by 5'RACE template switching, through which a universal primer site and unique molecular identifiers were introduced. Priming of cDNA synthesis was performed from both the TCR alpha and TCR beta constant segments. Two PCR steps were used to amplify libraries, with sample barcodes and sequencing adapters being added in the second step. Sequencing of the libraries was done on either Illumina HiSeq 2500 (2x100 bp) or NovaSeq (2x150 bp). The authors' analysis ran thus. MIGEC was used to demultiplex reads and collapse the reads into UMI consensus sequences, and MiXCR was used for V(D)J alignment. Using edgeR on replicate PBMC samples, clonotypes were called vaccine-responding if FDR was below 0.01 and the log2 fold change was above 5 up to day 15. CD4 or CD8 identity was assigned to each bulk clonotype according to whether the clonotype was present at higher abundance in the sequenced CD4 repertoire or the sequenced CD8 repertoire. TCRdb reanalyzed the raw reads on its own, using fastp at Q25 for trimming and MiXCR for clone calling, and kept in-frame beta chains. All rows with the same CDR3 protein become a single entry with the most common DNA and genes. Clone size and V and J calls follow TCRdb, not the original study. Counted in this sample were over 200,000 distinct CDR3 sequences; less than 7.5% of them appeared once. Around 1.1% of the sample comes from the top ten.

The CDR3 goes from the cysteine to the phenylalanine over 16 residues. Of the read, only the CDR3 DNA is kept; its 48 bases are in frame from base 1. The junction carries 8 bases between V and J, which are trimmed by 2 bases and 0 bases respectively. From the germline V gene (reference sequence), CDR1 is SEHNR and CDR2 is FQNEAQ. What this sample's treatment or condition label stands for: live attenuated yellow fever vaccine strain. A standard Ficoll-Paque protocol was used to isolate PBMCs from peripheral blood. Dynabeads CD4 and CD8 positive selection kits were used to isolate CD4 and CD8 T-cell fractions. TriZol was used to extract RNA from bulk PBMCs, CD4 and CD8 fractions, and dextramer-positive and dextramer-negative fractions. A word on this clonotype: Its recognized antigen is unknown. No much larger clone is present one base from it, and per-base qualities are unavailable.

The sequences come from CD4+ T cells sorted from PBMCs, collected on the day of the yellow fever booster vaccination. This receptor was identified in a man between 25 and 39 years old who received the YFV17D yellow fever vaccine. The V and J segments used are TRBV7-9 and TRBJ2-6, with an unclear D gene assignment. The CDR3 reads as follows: CASSLMGLSGANVLTF. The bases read TGTGCCAGCAGCTTAATGGGCCTCTCTGGGGCCAACGTCCTGACTTTC.